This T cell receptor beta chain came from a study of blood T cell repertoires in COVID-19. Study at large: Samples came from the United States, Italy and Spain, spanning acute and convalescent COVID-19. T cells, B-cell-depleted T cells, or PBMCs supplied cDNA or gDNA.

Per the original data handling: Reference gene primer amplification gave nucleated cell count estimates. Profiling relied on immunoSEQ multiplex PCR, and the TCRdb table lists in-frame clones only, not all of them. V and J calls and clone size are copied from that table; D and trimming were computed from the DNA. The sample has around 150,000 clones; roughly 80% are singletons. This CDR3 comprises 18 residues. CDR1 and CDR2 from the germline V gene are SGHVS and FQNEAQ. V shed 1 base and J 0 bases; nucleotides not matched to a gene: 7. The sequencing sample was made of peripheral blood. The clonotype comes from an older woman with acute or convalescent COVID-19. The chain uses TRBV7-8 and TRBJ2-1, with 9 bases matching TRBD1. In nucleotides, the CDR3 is TGTGCCAGCAGCTTAGGGACAGGGGCCCGGAACTCCTACAATGAGCAGTTCTTC. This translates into CASSLGTGARNSYNEQFF.